The 32 T cell receptor beta chains reported below all come from one sample, sequenced in a study of human T cells and chemical hapten exposure. Noted time point: patch test 2, 6 weeks after DPC sensitization. Treatment indicated: therapeutic diphenylcyclopropenone sensitization with weekly scalp DPC. TCRdb redid the calling of the RACE reads with MiXCR, one entry per CDR3 protein. Of roughly 380,000 distinct CDR3 sequences in the sample, nearly 6.5% were seen once. The sample consisted of whole blood, taken in connection with sensitization to the hapten diphenylcyclopropenone (DPC). Receptor source: a young woman with alopecia areata. Some clones in this sample may be carry-over from other donors' samples.

The sample holds many counts of this clonotype. This chain uses TRBV6-1 with TRBJ1-1, with a tentative D call TRBD1 (5 bases). This CDR3 region has 13 residues. Germline CDR1 MNHNS, CDR2 SASEGT. V lost 6 bases and J 7 bases, leaving 15 bases between the germline ends. The chain's CDR3 is CASRLTDPNEAFF. The CDR3 DNA sequence: TGTGCCAGCAGGCTGACAGACCCGAATGAAGCTTTCTTT.

This chain links TRBV20-1 with TRBJ2-7, with 7 bases identical to TRBD2. Germline assignment: CDR1 DFQATT and CDR2 SNEGSKA (reference sequence). V dropped 3 bases and J dropped 2; count of bases not matched to a gene: 7. The CDR3 extends over 14 amino acids. CDR3: CSASQGLSPYEQYF. The CDR3 bases are TGCAGTGCTAGCCAGGGACTATCACCCTACGAGCAGTACTTC.

The sample holds a few counts of this clonotype. This chain links TRBV11-1 with TRBJ2-5; TRBD2 matches at 8 bases. Germline V gene data show CDR1 as SGHAT and CDR2 as FQDESV (reference sequence). The J segment lost 2 bases and the V segment lost 0 bases, leaving 5 bases of the junction unmatched. The CDR3 sequence is 16 residues long. The CDR3 protein is CASSLAAASGQETQYF. For the CDR3, the DNA is TGTGCCAGCAGCTTAGCGGCGGCTAGCGGGCAAGAGACCCAGTACTTC. Full variable domain (outside the CDR3, taken from reference TRBV11-1 and TRBJ2-5): EAEVAQSPRYKITEKSQAVAFWCDPISGHATLYWYRQILGQGPELLVQFQDESVVDDSQLPKDRFSAERLKGVDSTLKIQPAELGDSAMYLCASSLAAASGQETQYFGPGTRLLVL.

V is TRBV5-1 and J is TRBJ1-4, with TRBD1 matching 8 bases. J was trimmed by 4 bases and V by 4 bases; bases with no gene match: 6. The CDR3 loop spans 15 amino acids. Germline CDR1 is SGHRS and CDR2 is YFSETQ. The CDR3 region has the DNA TGCGCCAGCAGCCGACAAGGACAGGGTAATGAAAAACTGTTTTTT. Translation: CASSRQGQGNEKLFF.

This clonotype was recorded many times. The rearrangement links TRBV3-1 to TRBJ1-4, with 10 bases aligning to TRBD1. The CDR3 totals 15 residues. Germline CDR1 and CDR2: LGHDT and YNNKEL (reference sequence). The J segment lost 9 bases and the V segment lost 4 bases, leaving 8 bases of the junction unmatched. In DNA form, the CDR3 reads TGTGCCAGCAGCCCGTCGGGACAGGGGAAGAAAAAACTGTTTTTT. Amino acids: CASSPSGQGKKKLFF.

Notes on this clonotype: Germline is not matched at one junction end, which may reflect a read error. The chain is built from TRBV29-1 and TRBJ2-1; no reliable D call. Germline CDR1 SQVTM, CDR2 ANQGSEA. This CDR3 is built from 13 residues. The CDR3 reads CSVESQLYNEQSF. The CDR3 region has the DNA TGCAGCGTTGAAAGTCAGCTATACAATGAGCAGTCCTTC.

This clonotype was recorded many times. One end of the junction fails to match germline, which may point to a read error. The chain recombines TRBV6-5 with TRBJ1-6, with unresolved D. Germline V CDR1 and CDR2: MNHEY, SVGAGI. The CDR3 is 16 amino acids. CDR3 sequence (DNA): TGTGCCACCAGTTACCGGTCGAGCTCCTATAATTCACCCCTCCACTTT. As protein: CATSYRSSSYNSPLHF.

The rearrangement uses TRBV6-6 and TRBJ2-3, with TRBD2 identical over 13 bases. The CDR3 has 16 amino acids. The germline V gene encodes CDR1 MNHNY and CDR2 SVGAGI (reference sequence). V lost 8 bases and J lost 6; bases outside the gene matches: 11. CDR3 residues: CASRTSGGHYTDTQYF. The CDR3 nucleotides read TGTGCCAGCCGGACTAGCGGGGGCCATTACACGGATACGCAGTATTTT.

This clonotype appeared a few times. The chain is built from TRBV7-8 and TRBJ1-6, with D uncertain. This CDR3 has 15 amino acids. Deletions cut 3 bases from V and 5 bases from J, with 11 bases between. Germline V gives CDR1 SGHVS, CDR2 FQNEAQ. Written as DNA, the CDR3 is TGTGCCAGCAGCTTTAGCGTGACTGATAATTCACCCCTCCACTTT. Protein sequence: CASSFSVTDNSPLHF.

This clonotype was detected ten times or more. This rearrangement joins TRBV28 to TRBJ1-3; D is uncertain. V lost 3 bases, J lost 2 bases, and 11 bases lay in between. The CDR3 is made up of 15 amino acids. Germline CDR1 is MDHEN and CDR2 is SYDVKM. The DNA for the CDR3 is TGTGCCAGCAGTTTTTCGGGTTTGGCTGGAAACACCATATATTTT. It encodes CASSFSGLAGNTIYF.

This clonotype has only a few counts. The CDR3 loop is CASSLGPYSNQPQHF. In nucleotides, the CDR3 is TGCGCCAGCAGCTTGGGACCGTATAGCAATCAGCCCCAGCATTTT. V is TRBV5-1 and J is TRBJ1-5; D gene unclear. CDR3 length equals 15 residues. V was clipped by 0 bases and J by 0 bases, with 7 bases between them. Germline V gene lookup returns CDR1 SGHRS and CDR2 YFSETQ. Full variable domain (remainder filled in from reference TRBV5-1 and TRBJ1-5): KAGVTQTPRYLIKTRGQQVTLSCSPISGHRSVSWYQQTPGQGLQFLFEYFSETQRNKGNFPGRFSGRQFSNSRSEMNVSTLELGDSALYLCASSLGPYSNQPQHFGDGTRLSIL.

The chain joins TRBV7-9 to TRBJ1-1, with 7 positions matching TRBD1. V gave up 5 bases and J gave up 13 bases; unmatched junction bases: 10. This CDR3 has 12 amino acids. The germline CDR1 and CDR2 sequences are SEHNR and FQNEAQ (reference sequence). DNA of the CDR3: TGTGCCAGCAGCCCCAGGGGGGGGGAGAGTTTCTTT. Translation gives CASSPRGGESFF.

This clonotype was picked up many times. J is TRBJ1-2 and V is TRBV29-1; D is unresolved. Deletions cut 3 bases from V and 8 bases from J, with 13 bases between. Germline V CDR1 and CDR2: SQVTM, ANQGSEA. The CDR3 length is 12 residues. The DNA for the CDR3 is TGCAGCGTTGAGGACCGCCGGTTAGGCTACACCTTC. This codes for CSVEDRRLGYTF.

Many counts were recorded for this clonotype. In DNA, the CDR3 is TGTGCCAGCAGTACTATGAACACTGAAGCTTTCTTT. Encoded protein: CASSTMNTEAFF. The rearrangement uses TRBV27 and TRBJ1-1; D is unclear. This CDR3 comprises 12 residues. The V gene's germline CDR1 is MNHEY and CDR2 SMNVEV (reference sequence). Trimming stripped 5 bases from V and 0 bases from J, with 4 bases between.

The J gene is TRBJ2-5, the V gene TRBV11-1, with 7 positions matching TRBD2. After removal of 1 base from V and 6 bases from J, the junction contained 8 bases not matched to a gene. Germline V gives CDR1 SGHAT, CDR2 FQDESV (reference sequence). CDR3 length equals 15 residues. This CDR3 reads CASSLGDYSGQTQYF. CDR3 coding DNA: TGTGCCAGCAGCTTAGGGGACTACTCGGGGCAGACCCAGTACTTC. Filled out from reference TRBV11-1 and TRBJ2-5, the complete variable domain reads EAEVAQSPRYKITEKSQAVAFWCDPISGHATLYWYRQILGQGPELLVQFQDESVVDDSQLPKDRFSAERLKGVDSTLKIQPAELGDSAMYLCASSLGDYSGQTQYFGPGTRLLVL.

The CDR3 is CASSLAPSGVNEQFF. In DNA, the CDR3 is TGCGCCAGCAGCTTGGCTCCTAGCGGGGTCAATGAGCAGTTCTTC. This chain uses TRBV5-1 with TRBJ2-1; 9 bases align to TRBD2. Germline V gene lookup returns CDR1 SGHRS and CDR2 YFSETQ. Trimming took 0 bases from V and 6 from J; bases not matched to a gene: 4. The length of the CDR3 is 15 residues.

The sample holds many counts of this clonotype. This chain uses TRBV5-6 with TRBJ1-2; D call uncertain. With 4 bases removed from V and 2 bases from J, the gap between germline ends came to 15 bases. Germline lookup yields CDR1 SGHDT and CDR2 YYEEEE. There are 15 residues in the CDR3. The CDR3 protein is CASSHAYSLNYGYTF. In DNA form, the CDR3 reads TGTGCCAGCAGCCATGCTTACTCACTGAACTATGGCTACACCTTC.

This clonotype was counted ten times or more. The chain links TRBV6-1 to TRBJ2-7; D possibly corresponds to TRBD2 (6 bases). Germline CDR1 reads MNHNS; CDR2 reads SASEGT. The CDR3 is 15 residues long. V was trimmed by 0 bases and J by 1 base, leaving 10 bases between them. CDR3 region: CASSEAEGPSYEQYF. As DNA, the CDR3 is TGTGCCAGCAGTGAAGCGGAGGGACCTTCCTACGAGCAGTACTTC.

The rearrangement joins TRBV7-9 to TRBJ2-1; D may correspond to TRBD1 or TRBD2 (5 bases each). V shed 5 bases and J shed 0 bases, with 14 bases lying between them. Germline V gene lookup returns CDR1 SEHNR and CDR2 FQNEAQ (reference sequence). The CDR3 totals 16 residues. The DNA of the CDR3 is TGTGCCAGCAGCGACCGGGGCCCGAGCTCCTACAATGAGCAGTTCTTC. It encodes CASSDRGPSSYNEQFF.

The table lists this clonotype with a few counts. The V gene is TRBV5-6, the J gene TRBJ1-5; D gene unclear. The length of the CDR3 is 16 residues. Germline V CDR1 and CDR2: SGHDT, YYEEEE. V was shortened by 3 bases and J by 0 bases, with 13 bases between the two germline ends. In nucleotides, the CDR3 is TGTGCCAGCAGCTCCGGACGGCCTCATAGCAATCAGCCCCAGCATTTT. Translated, it gives CASSSGRPHSNQPQHF.

This clonotype was picked up many times. The chain is built from TRBV10-3 and TRBJ2-7, with D tentatively TRBD2 (6 bases). Germline CDR1 and CDR2: ENHRY and SYGVKD. The ends were cut back, 6 bases at V and 4 bases at J, with 13 bases in the middle. CDR3 length: 13 residues. CDR3 amino acids: CAISITAGYEQYF. The CDR3 coding sequence is TGTGCCATCAGCATCACGGCGGGGTACGAGCAGTACTTC.

This clonotype appeared many times. The CDR3 DNA sequence: TGCAGTGCTAGAGACGAGGGGGCGTTTGAAAAACTGTTTTTT. Translated, it gives CSARDEGAFEKLFF. The chain is built from TRBV20-1 and TRBJ1-4; TRBD1 matches 7 bases. The CDR3 totals 14 residues. Germline trimming cut 0 bases from V and 7 bases from J; bases unmatched to any gene: 5. Germline V lookup: CDR1 DFQATT, CDR2 SNEGSKA (reference sequence).

This clonotype came up many times. The rearrangement uses TRBV6-5 and TRBJ1-5; 9 bases fit TRBD1. Per the germline V gene, CDR1 is MNHEY and CDR2 is SVGAGI. The CDR3 sequence is 17 residues long. The V segment lost 0 bases and the J segment 7 bases; nucleotides outside the gene matches: 10. The CDR3 loop reads CASSYSGGTGIRQPQHF. The DNA for the CDR3 is TGTGCCAGCAGTTACTCGGGCGGGACAGGGATCAGGCAGCCCCAGCATTTT.

The V and J genes are TRBV20-1 and TRBJ1-3; D is possibly TRBD1 (5 bases). The CDR3 has 13 residues. V was trimmed by 3 bases and J by 2 bases, leaving 8 bases between them. Germline CDR1 and CDR2: DFQATT and SNEGSKA (reference sequence). As DNA, the CDR3 is TGCAGTGCTAGTGGGGGGGCTGGAAACACCATATATTTT. Translation gives CSASGGAGNTIYF.

This clonotype was seen at least ten times. The chain joins TRBV12-3 or TRBV12-4 to TRBJ1-1; D is perhaps TRBD1 (5 bases). This CDR3 contains 16 residues. With 7 bases removed from V and 6 bases from J, the gap between germline ends came to 24 bases. CDR3 sequence (DNA): TGTGCCAGCACCTTAGACAGATCTGACAGAGGGGCTGAAGCTTTCTTT. It encodes CASTLDRSDRGAEAFF.

This clonotype was seen a handful of times. This rearrangement joins TRBV7-9 to TRBJ1-5, with D possibly being TRBD1 (6 bases). Germline V gene sequence: CDR1 SEHNR, CDR2 FQNEAQ (reference sequence). Trimming shortened V by 5 bases and J by 9 bases, and 20 bases separated the two germline ends. This CDR3 is 15 amino acids long. CDR3 bases: TGTGCCAGCAGCCTCACCGGGGGGGGGCGTCCGCCCCAGCATTTT. This encodes CASSLTGGGRPPQHF.

This clonotype was recorded at least ten times. The rearrangement uses TRBV7-9 and TRBJ1-2; 9 bases line up with TRBD1. J gave up 7 bases and V 5 bases, and 8 bases lay outside the gene matches. In germline, CDR1 is SEHNR, CDR2 FQNEAQ (reference sequence). This CDR3 is built from 14 residues. CDR3 loop: CASSPGDRAFGYTF. The CDR3 region has the DNA TGTGCCAGCAGCCCGGGGGACAGGGCTTTTGGCTACACCTTC.

As for this clonotype: This sequence may be a read error, since a much larger clone differs from it by one base. The rearrangement uses TRBV9 and TRBJ2-1; no clear D. V was cut by 4 bases and J by 12 bases, with 23 bases left in between. CDR3 length: 15 amino acids. In germline, CDR1 is SGDLS, CDR2 YYNGEE. CDR3 nucleotide sequence: TGTGCCAGCAGCCCCAGAGATGCCCCTGGAGATGTGCAGTTCTTC. This sequence encodes CASSPRDAPGDVQFF.

This clonotype was seen a few times. The chain carries TRBV28 and TRBJ2-7, with D perhaps assigned TRBD1 or TRBD2 (5 bases each). CDR1 and CDR2 (germline): MDHEN, SYDVKM. The length of the CDR3 is 15 residues. V lost 5 bases, J lost 0 bases, and 14 bases lay in between. The CDR3 DNA reads TGTGCCAGCAGTGGACCGGGACGGACCTCCTACGAGCAGTACTTC. Translated: CASSGPGRTSYEQYF.

In DNA, the CDR3 is TGTGCCAGCAGCCCGAACTGGGGTGTCTCCTACAATGAGCAGTTCTTC. It codes for CASSPNWGVSYNEQFF. The V gene is TRBV7-2, the J gene TRBJ2-1; D unclear. V lost 5 bases to trimming and J lost 0 bases, with 14 bases between them. The CDR3 has 16 residues. Germline CDR1 reads SGHTA; CDR2 reads FQGNSA.

At least ten counts were recorded for this clonotype. V gene TRBV12-3 or TRBV12-4 combines with J gene TRBJ1-2, with D perhaps matching TRBD1 (5 bases). This CDR3 region has 15 residues. V shed 5 bases and J shed 2 bases, with 15 bases lying between them. CDR3 nucleotide sequence: TGTGCCAGCAGTCTCACGCGGGGCGGGAACTATGGCTACACCTTC. As protein: CASSLTRGGNYGYTF.

The chain carries TRBV27 and TRBJ2-3; TRBD2 agrees at 12 bases. Germline values: CDR1 MNHEY, CDR2 SMNVEV (reference sequence). J gave up 4 bases and V 3 bases, and 8 bases lay outside the gene matches. The length of the CDR3 is 17 residues. This CDR3 reads CASSLSSGGADADTQYF. In DNA form, the CDR3 reads TGTGCCAGCAGTTTGTCTAGCGGGGGGGCCGACGCAGATACGCAGTATTTT.